The TCR beta chain described here comes from a study of blood T cell repertoires in COVID-19. Turning to the study itself: The origin of the acute and convalescent COVID-19 samples was the United States, Italy and Spain.

Germline loops: CDR1 SGHRS, CDR2 YFSETQ. Germline trimming cut 4 bases from V and 3 bases from J; bases unmatched to any gene: 3. This CDR3 region has 14 residues. Profiling relied on immunoSEQ multiplex PCR, and the TCRdb table lists in-frame clones only, not all of them. The sample comprises under 150,000 clones, about 80% of which are singletons, and roughly 25% rests with the top ten. The sample comprised peripheral blood. V is TRBV5-1 and J is TRBJ2-5; the match to TRBD2 covers 10 bases. The receptor's source is a human donor in a cohort sampled during active COVID-19. The CDR3 sequence: CASSPLAGEETQYF. In DNA form, the CDR3 reads TGCGCCAGCAGCCCGCTAGCGGGAGAAGAGACCCAGTACTTC. Full variable domain (missing parts from reference TRBV5-1 and TRBJ2-5): KAGVTQTPRYLIKTRGQQVTLSCSPISGHRSVSWYQQTPGQGLQFLFEYFSETQRNKGNFPGRFSGRQFSNSRSEMNVSTLELGDSALYLCASSPLAGEETQYFGPGTRLLVL.